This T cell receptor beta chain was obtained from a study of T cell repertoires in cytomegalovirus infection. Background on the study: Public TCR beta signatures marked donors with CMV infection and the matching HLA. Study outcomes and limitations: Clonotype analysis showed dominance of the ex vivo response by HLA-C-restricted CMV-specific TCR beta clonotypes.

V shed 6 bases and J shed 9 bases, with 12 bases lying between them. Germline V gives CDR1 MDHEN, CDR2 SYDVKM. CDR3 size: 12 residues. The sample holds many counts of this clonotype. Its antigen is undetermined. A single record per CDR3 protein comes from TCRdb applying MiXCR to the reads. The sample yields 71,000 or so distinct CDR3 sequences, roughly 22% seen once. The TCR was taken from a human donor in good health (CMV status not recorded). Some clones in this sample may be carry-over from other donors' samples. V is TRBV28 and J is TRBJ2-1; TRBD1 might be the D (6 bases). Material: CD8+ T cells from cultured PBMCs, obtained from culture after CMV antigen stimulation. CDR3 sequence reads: CASSFTGTEQFF. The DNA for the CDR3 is TGTGCCAGCAGCTTTACAGGGACTGAGCAGTTCTTC.